This T cell receptor (beta chain) was observed in a study of shared clonotypes between healthy human individuals. Study context: CD4 naive and memory got three plates each, CD8 naive two, CD8 memory one. General study points: Larger richness was generally estimated for naive than memory subsets.

Concerning this clone itself: Antigen unknown.

This table comes from immunoSEQ multiplex PCR, and its TCRdb copy is limited to in-frame clones, with some not included. The sample lists 2,500,000 or so clones; over 85% were seen once. After removal of 1 base from V and 4 bases from J, the junction contained 6 bases not matched to a gene. CDR3 length equals 15 residues. The germline V gene encodes CDR1 SGHRS and CDR2 YFSETQ. The sequence was collected from a man younger than 35 in good health. Sequences were obtained from naive CD4+ T cells sorted from blood. Subset of the sample: CD45RA+ positively selected. J is TRBJ2-7 and V is TRBV5-1; 9 positions match TRBD1. The CDR3 nucleotides read TGCGCCAGCAGCTTGAGCCCGGGACAGGGTTACGAGCAGTACTTC. Translated, it gives CASSLSPGQGYEQYF.